A single sample gave rise to the 9 T cell receptor beta chains below, sequenced in a study of blood T cell repertoires in COVID-19 (dated by TCRdb to 2018 to 2020). The method was the immunoSEQ multiplex PCR assay. This immuneACCESS table, as held by TCRdb, lists in-frame sequences with V and J called but not all clones. Of the missing ones, under half trace to an unresolved V gene in checked studies; the others have no known cause. The sample table records roughly 53,000 clones; around 82% of these occur just once. About 14% of the sample goes to the ten largest clones. The sequencing input was peripheral blood. The receptor set was obtained from a human donor in a cohort sampled during active COVID-19.

This chain uses TRBV5-4 with TRBJ1-4; a possible D gene is TRBD1 (5 bases). CDR3 size: 14 residues. Germline V gene data show CDR1 as SGHNT and CDR2 as YYREEE (reference sequence). V lost 0 bases and J 8 bases, leaving 11 bases between the germline ends. The CDR3, as DNA: TGTGCCAGCAGCTTGGCGGGGACTCTAGAAAAACTGTTTTTT. It is translated as CASSLAGTLEKLFF. Full variable domain (rest looked up from reference TRBV5-4 and TRBJ1-4): ETGVTQSPTHLIKTRGQQVTLRCSSQSGHNTVSWYQQALGQGPQFIFQYYREEENGRGNFPPRFSGLQFPNYSSELNVNALELDDSALYLCASSLAGTLEKLFFGSGTQLSVL.

CDR3 nucleotide sequence: TGTGCCAGTAGCCCAGGGGACAGGGGGAATGGCTACACCTTC. It translates to CASSPGDRGNGYTF. The chain has TRBV19 and TRBJ1-2; 11 nucleotides match TRBD1. The CDR3 covers 14 residues. The V gene's germline CDR1 is LNHDA and CDR2 SQIVND (reference sequence). The V segment lost 6 bases and the J segment 6 bases; nucleotides outside the gene matches: 6.

The chain recombines TRBV29-1 with TRBJ2-5, with 7 bases aligning to TRBD1. CDR3 length equals 12 residues. Losses at the gene ends were 6 bases for V and 5 bases for J; bases not matched to a gene: 6. Looked up from germline, CDR1 is SQVTM and CDR2 is ANQGSEA. The CDR3 sequence is CSVGDRAETQYF. The CDR3 DNA is TGCAGCGTAGGAGACAGGGCTGAGACCCAGTACTTC.

The V gene is TRBV5-1, the J gene TRBJ1-6, with a possible D match to TRBD1 (6 bases). CDR1 is SGHRS and CDR2 is YFSETQ in the germline V gene. The V end was cut by 4 bases, the J end by 5 bases, with 10 bases between. The CDR3 is 14 amino acids. For the CDR3, the DNA is TGCGCCAGCAGCCTGGACAGAAATAATTCACCCCTCCACTTT. Amino acids: CASSLDRNNSPLHF.

The CDR3, as DNA: TGTGCCTGGAGTACAGGGACTAATGAAAAACTGTTTTTT. Its translation: CAWSTGTNEKLFF. The rearrangement links TRBV30 to TRBJ1-4; TRBD1 is a possible D gene (6 bases). Germline CDR1 GTSNPN, CDR2 SVGIG (reference sequence). The CDR3 is 13 residues long. V lost 2 bases and J lost 2, with 6 bases in between.

The chain is built from TRBV30 and TRBJ2-7, with 8 bases fitting TRBD2. The CDR3 totals 15 residues. Germline V gene lookup returns CDR1 GTSNPN and CDR2 SVGIG (reference sequence). Trimming cost V 3 bases and J 4 bases; bases outside gene matches: 11. CDR3 protein: CAWRESGTRSYEQYF. DNA of the CDR3: TGTGCCTGGAGAGAATCCGGGACTAGATCGTACGAGCAGTACTTC.

The CDR3 coding sequence is TGTGCCAGCAGCTCTCCGGACAGAGGGACCGGGGAGCTGTTTTTT. Its translation: CASSSPDRGTGELFF. V and J are TRBV11-2 and TRBJ2-2; tentative D call: TRBD1 (6 bases). V was clipped by 4 bases and J by 5 bases, with 14 bases between them. The germline CDR1 and CDR2 sequences are SGHAT and FQNNGV. This CDR3 spans 15 amino acids.

Many counts were recorded for this clone. This chain connects TRBV6-2 or TRBV6-3 to TRBJ2-7; 7 bases agree with TRBD1. The ends lost 5 bases at V and 2 bases at J; junction bases unmatched: 9. The V gene's germline CDR1 is MNHEY and CDR2 SVGEGT. CDR3 length equals 15 residues. The CDR3 here is CASSNAGGGTYEQYF. In DNA form, the CDR3 reads TGTGCCAGCAGTAACGCAGGGGGTGGAACCTACGAGCAGTACTTC.

V and J are TRBV9 and TRBJ1-4; TRBD1 matches 10 bases. With 2 bases clipped from V and 6 bases from J, the junction kept 1 base outside the gene matches. Germline values: CDR1 SGDLS, CDR2 YYNGEE. CDR3 length: 14 amino acids. In DNA form, the CDR3 reads TGTGCCAGCAGCGTGGGACAGGGGCATGAAAAACTGTTTTTT. Protein sequence: CASSVGQGHEKLFF.